These T cell receptor beta chains were read from a single sample in a study of blood T cell repertoires in COVID-19. TCRdb's copy holds only in-frame clones and misses some; the assay was immunoSEQ multiplex PCR. Of around 100,000 clones listed, more than 75% are singletons. The sequencing input was peripheral blood. These receptors were obtained from a woman aged 80 or over with acute or convalescent COVID-19. Both conserved end residues are part of each CDR3. The order of the fields is CDR3 protein, CDR3 DNA, V gene, clone size, J gene, D gene. D genes are given only for firm matches. Clone size is shown for a subset of rows, as once, few, many or a class of expanded clone.

CATKGEQHNSPLHF,TGTGCCACAAAAGGAGAGCAACATAATTCACCCCTCCACTTT,TRBV6-5,.,TRBJ1-6,.
CASSLVGAPRHYTF,TGTGCCAGCAGCTTAGTGGGGGCACCTCGTCACTACACCTTC,TRBV7-2,.,TRBJ1-2,.
CSVGQGRNSPLHF,TGCAGCGTTGGTCAGGGGCGAAATTCACCCCTCCACTTT,TRBV29-1,.,TRBJ1-6,.
CASSPMGLAGDTDTQYF,TGTGCCAGCAGCCCCATGGGACTAGCGGGAGACACAGATACGCAGTATTTT,TRBV16,.,TRBJ2-3,TRBD2
CSALRNEKLFF,TGCAGTGCCCTGCGTAATGAAAAACTGTTTTTT,TRBV20-1,.,TRBJ1-4,.
CAVQGIDEQYF,TGCGCCGTACAGGGGATCGACGAGCAGTACTTC,TRBV10-2,.,TRBJ2-7,TRBD1
CASSPAGEETQYF,TGTGCCAGCAGCCCCGCCGGGGAAGAGACCCAGTACTTC,TRBV14,.,TRBJ2-5,.
CASSPGTSDYEQYF,TGCGCCAGCAGCCCTGGGACTAGCGACTACGAGCAGTACTTC,TRBV10-1,.,TRBJ2-7,TRBD2
CASIRDSANTEAFF,TGTGCCAGTATTAGGGACAGCGCTAACACTGAAGCTTTCTTT,TRBV19,.,TRBJ1-1,TRBD1
CATSPGVSNQPQHF,TGTGCCACGTCCCCGGGAGTTAGCAATCAGCCCCAGCATTTT,TRBV15,.,TRBJ1-5,.
CASSLRGRDRGLGNTIYF,TGTGCCAGCAGCTTAAGGGGGAGAGACAGGGGGCTTGGAAACACCATATATTTT,TRBV7-6,.,TRBJ1-3,TRBD1
CASSSGTAKNEKLFF,TGTGCCAGCAGTTCAGGGACAGCCAAAAATGAAAAACTGTTTTTT,TRBV6-5,.,TRBJ1-4,TRBD1
CAWRRDSRNSPLHF,TGTGCCTGGAGACGGGACAGCCGAAATTCACCCCTCCACTTT,TRBV30,.,TRBJ1-6,TRBD1
CASSLGAMTEAFF,TGCGCCAGCAGCTTGGGGGCGATGACTGAAGCTTTCTTT,TRBV5-1,.,TRBJ1-1,.
CADGQGKETQYF,TGTGCCGACGGACAGGGGAAAGAGACCCAGTACTTC,TRBV19,.,TRBJ2-5,TRBD1
CASSQPTGGVNSPLHF,TGTGCCAGCAGCCAGCCGACAGGGGGAGTTAACTCACCCCTCCACTTT,TRBV3-1/TRBV3-2,.,TRBJ1-6,TRBD1
CASSTEGTRAGELFF,TGCGCCAGCAGCACGGAAGGGACAAGGGCCGGGGAGCTGTTTTTT,TRBV5-1,.,TRBJ2-2,.
CASSSLGAASGSYNEQFF,TGTGCCAGCAGTTCACTTGGGGCCGCTTCGGGCTCCTACAATGAGCAGTTCTTC,TRBV6-2/TRBV6-3,once,TRBJ2-1,.
CASSFRWSGNSPLHF,TGTGCCAGCAGCTTTAGGTGGAGTGGTAATTCACCCCTCCACTTT,TRBV5-5,.,TRBJ1-6,.
CAWSGVRETQYF,TGTGCCTGGAGTGGAGTGAGGGAGACCCAGTACTTC,TRBV30,.,TRBJ2-5,.
CASSPQRGNEKLFF,TGTGCCAGCAGCCCCCAAAGGGGAAATGAAAAACTGTTTTTT,TRBV7-8,.,TRBJ1-4,.
CASSLDGTGVYGYTF,TGTGCCAGCAGCTTGGACGGGACAGGCGTCTATGGCTACACCTTC,TRBV5-4,.,TRBJ1-2,TRBD1